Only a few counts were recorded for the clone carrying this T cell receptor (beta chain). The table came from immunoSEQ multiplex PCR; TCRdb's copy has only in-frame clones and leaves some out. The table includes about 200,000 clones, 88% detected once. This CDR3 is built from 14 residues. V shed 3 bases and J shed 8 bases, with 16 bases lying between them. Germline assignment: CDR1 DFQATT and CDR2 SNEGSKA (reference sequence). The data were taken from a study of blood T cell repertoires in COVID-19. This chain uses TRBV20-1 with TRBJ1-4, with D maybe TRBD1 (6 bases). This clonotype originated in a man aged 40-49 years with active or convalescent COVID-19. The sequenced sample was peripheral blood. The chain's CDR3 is CSASMGGAKEKLFF. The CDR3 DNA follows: TGCAGTGCTAGTATGGGGGGGGCGAAGGAAAAACTGTTTTTT.